The table lists the clone carrying this TCR beta chain with a count of one. This specimen belongs to a study of blood T cell repertoires in COVID-19. Background on the study: Both acute and convalescent COVID-19 samples were obtained from the United States, Italy and Spain. PBMCs, B-cell-depleted T cells, or T cells provided the cDNA or gDNA that made up the material.

The authors' processing: Amplification of reference gene primers provided the estimated nucleated cell counts. Here immunoSEQ multiplex PCR was the method, and the copy in TCRdb shows in-frame clones only, minus some. D and trimming come from the DNA, and the V and J calls and clone size come from that table. Of over 75,000 clones listed, approximately 82% are singletons. Germline V lookup: CDR1 GTSNPN, CDR2 SVGIG (reference sequence). Trimming took 2 bases from V and 1 from J; bases not matched to a gene: 7. The CDR3 sequence is 15 residues long. The sequence was collected from a man in his 70s with acute or convalescent COVID-19. The chain links TRBV30 to TRBJ2-7; 8 bases agree with TRBD1. The source material was peripheral blood. The CDR3 spells CAWSLTGGLSYEQYF. The CDR3, as DNA: TGTGCCTGGAGTTTAACAGGGGGTCTGTCCTACGAGCAGTACTTC.